This record concerns one T cell receptor beta chain sequence. Regions amplified from RNA transcripts were the TCR beta CDR3 regions. The HTBI primer set served for first-round RT-PCR of the TCR CDR3. TCRdb re-analysed the multiplex PCR reads in MiXCR, keeping a single row per CDR3 protein. The sample has roughly 740,000 distinct CDR3 sequences; about a sixth are singletons. These data come from a study of T cells in Graves' hyperthyroidism and ophthalmopathy. The length of the CDR3 is 16 residues. The V gene lost 2 bases and the J gene lost 0 bases, with 13 bases spanning the gap. The germline gives CDR1 SGHTA, CDR2 FQGTGA.

This clonotype was obtained from a young man with Graves' hyperthyroidism. The specimen was blood. The V and J genes are TRBV7-3 and TRBJ1-1; D gene unclear. CDR3 bases: TGTGCCAGCAGCTTATCGGCGGGGAGTATGAACACTGAAGCTTTCTTT. The encoded protein is CASSLSAGSMNTEAFF.